These 25 T cell receptor beta chains were all obtained from the same sample, sequenced in a study of CD8 T cells in Susac syndrome. RNA amounts of roughly 0.5 to 1 ug underwent reverse transcription with random hexamers. TCRdb re-derived calls from the immunoSEQ multiplex PCR reads in MiXCR, one entry per CDR3 protein. The profile shows around 140,000 distinct CDR3 sequences, over 75% of them singletons. The sample was CD8+ T cells from PBMCs. Every receptor here comes from a human donor with multiple sclerosis.

This clonotype was recorded only once. The chain links TRBV7-9 to TRBJ2-1; TRBD2 is a possible D gene (6 bases). Germline CDR1 and CDR2: SEHNR and FQNEAQ (reference sequence). V lost 5 bases to trimming and J lost 2 bases, with 22 bases between them. The CDR3 sequence is 18 residues long. The chain's CDR3 is CASSGIGRDPRAYNEQFF. The CDR3, as DNA: TGTGCCAGCAGCGGGATAGGGCGGGACCCTAGGGCCTACAATGAGCAGTTCTTC.

This chain uses TRBV2 with TRBJ2-6; 9 nucleotides agree with TRBD2. The germline V gene has CDR1 SNHLY and CDR2 FYNNEI. This CDR3 has 16 amino acids. J was trimmed by 3 bases and V by 4 bases; bases with no gene match: 4. CDR3 region: CASSVAGVRGANVLTF. The CDR3 region has the DNA TGTGCCAGCAGTGTAGCGGGAGTTCGTGGGGCCAACGTCCTGACTTTC.

The gene calls are TRBV4-1 and TRBJ2-2, with TRBD1 identical over 11 bases. V shed 8 bases, J shed 9 bases, and the junction held 5 bases outside the gene matches. CDR1 and CDR2 (germline): MGHRA, YSYEKL. The CDR3 loop spans 13 amino acids. Written as DNA, the CDR3 is TGCGCCAGCTCCGGGACAGGGGGACGGGAGCTGTTTTTT. This gives the protein CASSGTGGRELFF.

The chain combines TRBV20-1 with TRBJ2-1; D remains unclear. CDR3 size: 13 residues. Germline lookup yields CDR1 DFQATT and CDR2 SNEGSKA (reference sequence). The V gene lost 6 bases and the J gene lost 4 bases, with 13 bases spanning the gap. The CDR3 loop reads CSAQPPGYNEQFF. CDR3 DNA sequence: TGCAGTGCCCAACCCCCTGGGTACAATGAGCAGTTCTTC.

This clonotype appeared a single time. CDR3 DNA: TGTGCTAGTGGTTTAGAGGAGGTTAGCACAGATACGCAGTATTTT. It translates to CASGLEEVSTDTQYF. This chain joins TRBV12-5 and TRBJ2-3, with D maybe TRBD2 (5 bases). CDR1 and CDR2 (germline): LGHNT, FRNRAP. The CDR3 covers 15 residues. The V end lost 3 bases, the J end lost 0 bases, and 10 bases lay between the germline ends.

V gene TRBV5-4 combines with J gene TRBJ2-1; D gene unclear. Germline V CDR1 and CDR2: SGHNT, YYREEE (reference sequence). V was cut by 6 bases and J by 3 bases, with 10 bases left in between. The CDR3 is 13 amino acids. The DNA of the CDR3 is TGTGCCAGCACCGGGTCACTCTACAATGAGCAGTTCTTC. Protein sequence: CASTGSLYNEQFF.

The gene calls are TRBV7-9 and TRBJ2-3; D could derive from TRBD1 or TRBD2 (5 bases each). The CDR3 is 16 residues long. Germline values: CDR1 SEHNR, CDR2 FQNEAQ (reference sequence). The ends were cut back, 5 bases at V and 5 bases at J, with 20 bases in the middle. CDR3 bases: TGTGCCAGCAGCCCTCAGGGTGGGAGTTTTTTAGATACGCAGTATTTT. Translation gives CASSPQGGSFLDTQYF. Variable domain in full (rest from reference TRBV7-9 and TRBJ2-3): DTGVSQNPRHKITKRGQNVTFRCDPISEHNRLYWYRQTLGQGPEFLTYFQNEAQLEKSRLLSDRFSAERPKGSFSTLEIQRTEQGDSAMYLCASSPQGGSFLDTQYFGPGTRLTVL.

With respect to this clonotype: The germline gene is not matched at one end of the junction; a read error may be the cause. The chain has TRBV19 and TRBJ2-4; 7 bases fit TRBD2. The CDR3 has 15 residues. The germline CDR1 and CDR2 sequences are LNHDA and SQIVND (reference sequence). Here the CDR3 reads CASSIGGGNKDIQYF. Here the CDR3 DNA reads TGTGCCAGTAGTATCGGGGGAGGGAACAAAGACATTCAGTACTTC. Based on the CDR3 plus reference TRBV19 and TRBJ2-4, the full variable domain is DGGITQSPKYLFRKEGQNVTLSCEQNLNHDAMYWYRQDPGQGLRLIYYSQIVNDFQKGDIAEGYSVSREKKESFPLTVTSAQKNPTAFYLCASSIGGGNKDIQYFGAGTRLSVL.

The rearrangement uses TRBV12-3 or TRBV12-4 and TRBJ1-5; 11 bases line up with TRBD1. The CDR3 consists of 17 residues. J was trimmed by 1 base and V by 6 bases; bases with no gene match: 8. The CDR3 DNA reads as TGTGCCAGCAGCACCGGACAGGGGGCTCTAAGCAATCAGCCCCAGCATTTT. As protein: CASSTGQGALSNQPQHF.

The table lists this clonotype with a few counts. The V gene is TRBV4-2, the J gene TRBJ1-2; 8 nucleotides align to TRBD1. V dropped 2 bases and J dropped 8; count of bases not matched to a gene: 13. Germline lookup yields CDR1 LGHNA and CDR2 YNFKEQ. The CDR3 runs to 16 residues. In nucleotides, the CDR3 is TGTGCCAGCAGCCAACTGCTGGACAGGGTACCGGGGGGCTACACCTTC. It yields the protein CASSQLLDRVPGGYTF.

The chain's CDR3 is CASSLARDPLYGAFF. In DNA form, the CDR3 reads TGCGCCAGCAGCTTGGCCAGGGATCCTCTTTATGGAGCTTTCTTT. The chain combines TRBV5-1 with TRBJ1-1; D may be TRBD1 (5 bases). V shed 0 bases and J shed 10 bases, with 19 bases lying between them. There are 15 residues in the CDR3. Germline V gene sequence: CDR1 SGHRS, CDR2 YFSETQ.

The rearrangement uses TRBV10-3 and TRBJ1-1; tentative D call: TRBD1 (6 bases). CDR3 length: 13 amino acids. V lost 7 bases, J lost 4 bases, and 13 bases lay in between. CDR1 ENHRY and CDR2 SYGVKD come from the germline V gene. CDR3 sequence: CAIKVGGGTEAFF. CDR3 nucleotide sequence: TGTGCCATCAAGGTAGGGGGAGGCACTGAAGCTTTCTTT.

This rearrangement joins TRBV9 to TRBJ1-2; D call uncertain. Germline V CDR1 and CDR2: SGDLS, YYNGEE. V was trimmed by 0 bases and J by 8 bases, leaving 14 bases between them. The CDR3 consists of 14 residues. The CDR3 is CASSVVSSWEGYTF. The CDR3 nucleotides read TGTGCCAGCAGCGTAGTCAGTTCCTGGGAGGGCTACACCTTC.

The rearrangement joins TRBV11-2 to TRBJ2-3; TRBD2 matches at 9 bases. The CDR3 has 17 residues. Germline V CDR1 and CDR2: SGHAT, FQNNGV. After removal of 5 bases from V and 0 bases from J, the junction contained 9 bases not matched to a gene. The CDR3: CASSPGLAGVSTDTQYF. The CDR3 bases are TGTGCCAGCAGCCCCGGGTTAGCGGGGGTTAGCACAGATACGCAGTATTTT.

The gene calls are TRBV4-1 and TRBJ2-5, with 11 bases identical to TRBD2. V lost 4 bases, J lost 7 bases, and 8 bases stayed unmatched. Germline CDR1 and CDR2: MGHRA and YSYEKL. The CDR3 is 15 amino acids. CDR3 loop: CASSRYSGGEGTQYF. CDR3 sequence (DNA): TGCGCCAGCAGCCGGTATAGCGGGGGGGAAGGGACCCAGTACTTC.

This chain links TRBV4-1 with TRBJ1-1; D is unresolved. CDR3 length equals 15 residues. V was trimmed by 1 base and J by 0 bases, leaving 9 bases between them. Looked up from germline, CDR1 is MGHRA and CDR2 is YSYEKL. DNA of the CDR3: TGCGCCAGCAGCCAAGTTACACTTCTGAACACTGAAGCTTTCTTT. This encodes CASSQVTLLNTEAFF.

Only one count was recorded for this clonotype. The genes are TRBV9 and TRBJ1-1, with 7 nucleotides matching TRBD1. Germline V gene sequence: CDR1 SGDLS, CDR2 YYNGEE. With 4 bases clipped from V and 5 bases from J, the junction kept 11 bases outside the gene matches. There are 15 residues in the CDR3. The CDR3 sequence is CASSPSGTDRTEAFF. CDR3 sequence (DNA): TGTGCCAGCAGCCCGAGTGGGACAGATAGAACTGAAGCTTTCTTT.

This clonotype has a single count. At one end, the junction sequence differs from germline, possibly due to a read error. The V call is TRBV7-9, the J call TRBJ2-2; 9 positions agree with TRBD2. Germline V gene sequence: CDR1 SEHNR, CDR2 FQNEAQ (reference sequence). This CDR3 has 15 residues. CDR3 bases: TGTGCCAGCAGCACCCTAGCGGGGACCACCGGGGAGCTGTCTTTT. Protein product: CASSTLAGTTGELSF.

As for this clonotype: Germline and junction disagree at one end, which may indicate a read error. V and J are TRBV7-6 and TRBJ2-7; TRBD2 agrees at 7 bases. This CDR3 region has 13 residues. The germline V gene has CDR1 SGHVS and CDR2 FNYEAQ. The CDR3 DNA reads TGTGCCAGCAGCTCCGGGGGGTCCTCCGAGCAGTACTTC. This encodes CASSSGGSSEQYF.

The J gene is TRBJ1-5, the V gene TRBV7-8; D remains ambiguous. Germline V CDR1 and CDR2: SGHVS, FQNEAQ. Trimming cost V 2 bases and J 1 base, with 3 bases left between them. The CDR3 sequence is 13 residues long. As DNA, the CDR3 is TGTGCCAGCAGCTTACTGAGCAATCAGCCCCAGCATTTT. This encodes CASSLLSNQPQHF.

The V and J genes are TRBV19 and TRBJ1-1; a possible D gene is TRBD1 (6 bases). Trimming removed 3 bases at V and 5 bases at J, with 10 bases between. The germline V gene encodes CDR1 LNHDA and CDR2 SQIVND (reference sequence). This CDR3 has 13 amino acids. DNA of the CDR3: TGTGCCAGTAGTATCTCGACAGGAACTGAAGCTTTCTTT. Translated: CASSISTGTEAFF.

Only a few counts were recorded for this clonotype. This chain connects TRBV5-5 to TRBJ2-1, with TRBD1 as a possible D gene (5 bases). Germline lookup yields CDR1 SGHKS and CDR2 YYEKEE (reference sequence). The CDR3 runs 15 residues. V lost 4 bases to trimming and J lost 3 bases, with 14 bases between them. CDR3 protein: CASSPTTVDYNEQFF. As DNA, the CDR3 is TGTGCCAGCAGCCCGACGACAGTAGACTACAATGAGCAGTTCTTC.

V is TRBV27 and J is TRBJ2-5; 8 bases fit TRBD2. V lost 0 bases, J lost 5 bases, and 8 bases stayed unmatched. The CDR3 extends over 16 amino acids. CDR1 is MNHEY and CDR2 is SMNVEV in the germline V gene (reference sequence). Here the CDR3 DNA reads TGTGCCAGCAGTTTATCCGGGGGGGCCGGAGGGGAGACCCAGTACTTC. Translation gives CASSLSGGAGGETQYF.

V is TRBV28 and J is TRBJ2-7; 7 positions match TRBD1. CDR3 size: 13 residues. Germline trimming cut 8 bases from V and 0 bases from J; bases unmatched to any gene: 4. Germline-derived CDR1 and CDR2 are MDHEN and SYDVKM. In DNA form, the CDR3 reads TGTGCCAGCCGGGACAGCCGCTCCTACGAGCAGTACTTC. This sequence encodes CASRDSRSYEQYF.

Written as DNA, the CDR3 is TGCGCCAGCACGGGGGGCTCTGGGGCCAACGTCCTGACTTTC. It specifies CASTGGSGANVLTF. This chain connects TRBV4-1 to TRBJ2-6; 7 nucleotides line up with TRBD2. Per germline, CDR1 MGHRA and CDR2 YSYEKL. CDR3 length: 14 residues. Trimming at V came to 7 bases and at J to 0 bases, leaving 0 bases not matched to a gene.